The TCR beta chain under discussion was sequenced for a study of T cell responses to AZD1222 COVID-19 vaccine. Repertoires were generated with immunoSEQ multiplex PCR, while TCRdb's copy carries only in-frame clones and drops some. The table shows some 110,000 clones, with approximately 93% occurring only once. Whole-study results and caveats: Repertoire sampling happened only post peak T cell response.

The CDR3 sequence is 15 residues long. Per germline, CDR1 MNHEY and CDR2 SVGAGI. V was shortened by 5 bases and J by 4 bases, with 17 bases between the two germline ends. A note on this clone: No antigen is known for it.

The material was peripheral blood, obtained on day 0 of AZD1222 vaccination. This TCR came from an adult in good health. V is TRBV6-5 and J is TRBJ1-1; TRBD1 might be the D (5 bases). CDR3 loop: CASSKTPGTRTEAFF. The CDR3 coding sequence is TGTGCCAGCAGTAAAACTCCCGGGACCCGCACTGAAGCTTTCTTT.